The rows below give T cell receptor beta chains drawn from one sample of a study of T-cell reconstitution after alpha-beta-depleted transplantation in children. TCRdb reprocessed the PCR reads via MiXCR and lists one record per CDR3 protein. Of about 690,000 distinct CDR3 sequences in the sample, approximately 15% are singletons; the top ten hold under 1.2%. This specimen consisted of PBMCs from the stem cell graft donor, obtained from the stem cell graft. These receptors originate from a human donor who donated a stem cell graft to a child with acute myeloid leukemia. Both conserved end residues are part of each CDR3. The D gene is left open where the match is weak. Part of the rows lack a size; the others show once, few, many or a class for expanded clones.

>TRBV7-2|.|TRBJ1-1|few
TGTGCCAGCAGCCCGGAGGCAGGGGCTGGCACTGAAGCTTTCTTT
CASSPEAGAGTEAFF
>TRBV12-3/TRBV12-4|TRBD2|TRBJ2-3|.
TGTGCCAGCAGTAGAGCGGGGGAATACACAGATACGCAGTATTTT
CASSRAGEYTDTQYF
>TRBV7-9|.|TRBJ2-2|few
TGTGCCCAGGGGGGCACCGGGGAGCTGTTTTTT
CAQGGTGELFF
>TRBV4-3|.|TRBJ2-3|few
TGCGCCACCTCCGCGGGGTTCACAGATACGCAGTATTTT
CATSAGFTDTQYF
>TRBV12-3/TRBV12-4|TRBD2|TRBJ2-2|few
TGTGCCAGCACTATGACTAGCGGGACACCGAACACCGGGGAGCTGTTTTTT
CASTMTSGTPNTGELFF
>TRBV20-1|.|TRBJ2-1|.
TGCAGTGCTAGATCGCAACCAGGCCACCTCGAGTACAATGAGCAGTTCTTC
CSARSQPGHLEYNEQFF
>TRBV4-3|.|TRBJ1-2|few
TGCGCCAGCAGCCAAGATTATAGCGGCGGAGCTAACTATGGCTACACCTTC
CASSQDYSGGANYGYTF
>TRBV12-3/TRBV12-4|.|TRBJ2-7|many
TGTGCCAGCAGTTTCACAGGGACCTCCTACGAGCAGTACTTC
CASSFTGTSYEQYF
>TRBV20-1|TRBD1|TRBJ1-4|.
TGCAGTGCCCCCGGGTCAGGGGGCGAACTTGAAAAACTGTTTTTT
CSAPGSGGELEKLFF
>TRBV29-1|.|TRBJ1-2|many
TGCAGCGTCCGGAAAGTGGAGGACTATGGCTACACCTTC
CSVRKVEDYGYTF
>TRBV20-1|TRBD1|TRBJ1-1|many
TGCAGTGCGGGAGACAGGGGAAATGCTGAAGCTTTCTTT
CSAGDRGNAEAFF
>TRBV7-2|.|TRBJ2-3|many
TGTGCCAGCAGCCCACGACAGCCCCCAGATACGCAGTATTTT
CASSPRQPPDTQYF
>TRBV7-2|.|TRBJ1-2|.
TGTGCCAGCAGCTCTCATGGCCGGGGGGCCGCCTCCTATGGCTACACCTTC
CASSSHGRGAASYGYTF
>TRBV20-1|.|TRBJ1-1|many
TGCAGTGCTAGAGACAGGGGTGGGCCTGAAGCTTTCTTT
CSARDRGGPEAFF
>TRBV6-2/TRBV6-3|TRBD1|TRBJ2-2|.
TGTGCCAGCAAGGGGGCTATAAACACCGGGGAGCTGTTTTTT
CASKGAINTGELFF
>TRBV24-1|.|TRBJ2-1|many
TGTGCCACAAGTGCGTACAATGAGCAGTTCTTC
CATSAYNEQFF
>TRBV20-1|.|TRBJ1-3|many
TGCAGTGCTAGAGATAGCGGCGCAGGCCTAATAAACACCATATATTTT
CSARDSGAGLINTIYF
>TRBV12-3/TRBV12-4|TRBD2|TRBJ2-1|few
TGTGCCAGCAGCGGGCTAGCGGGGGAATTTCTGATGAATGAGCAGTTCTTC
CASSGLAGEFLMNEQFF
>TRBV5-6|.|TRBJ2-5|few
TGTGCCAGCGGGGGGGGCGAAGAGACCCAGTACTTC
CASGGGEETQYF
>TRBV10-3|TRBD2|TRBJ2-7|.
TGTGCCATCACCCAAGCGGGGGCCTACGAGCAGTACTTC
CAITQAGAYEQYF
>TRBV12-5|.|TRBJ2-1|.
TGTGCTAGTGGCAAAGAGTACAATGAGCAGTTCTTC
CASGKEYNEQFF
>TRBV6-2/TRBV6-3|.|TRBJ1-4|.
TGTGCCAGCAGTTACCGACAGGAGGGAAAACTGTTTTTT
CASSYRQEGKLFF
>TRBV12-3/TRBV12-4|.|TRBJ2-6|few
TGTGCCACCCATACTGGGGCCAACGTCCTGACTTTC
CATHTGANVLTF
>TRBV12-3/TRBV12-4|.|TRBJ2-1|.
TGTGCCAGCAGCCTAACAGGGTTCGACTACAATGAGCAGTTCTTC
CASSLTGFDYNEQFF
>TRBV6-2/TRBV6-3|.|TRBJ1-1|.
TGTGTCAGCGGCCTCCCCCTTGGACAGCACACTGAAGCTTTCTTT
CVSGLPLGQHTEAFF
>TRBV12-3/TRBV12-4|.|TRBJ1-3|.
TGTGCCAGCAGTTTTTCTTTGAGGGTAGTGGGTGGAAACACCATATATTTT
CASSFSLRVVGGNTIYF